The next 6 T cell receptor beta chains were all read from a single sample in a study of cytomegalovirus exposure and HLA in healthy donors. Vbeta (60) and Jbeta (13) primers were used in the PCR. The protocol was immunoSEQ multiplex PCR, while the TCRdb copy is restricted to in-frame clones and leaves out a portion. The repertoire holds approximately 77,000 clones, with roughly 78% as singletons. Sequenced: PBMCs. The origin of the receptors is a man aged 35 to 55 in good health and CMV-seronegative.

This chain connects TRBV5-4 to TRBJ1-6; 10 nucleotides line up with TRBD1. CDR1 is SGHNT, CDR2 YYREEE, per germline (reference sequence). V trimming: 4 bases; J trimming: 8 bases; junction bases outside the gene matches: 6. The CDR3 spans 15 residues. CDR3 nucleotides: TGTGCCAGCAGCAGTTTCGGGACAGGGGATTCACCCCTCCACTTT. This codes for CASSSFGTGDSPLHF.

The V and J genes are TRBV5-4 and TRBJ1-4; D is possibly TRBD1 (5 bases). V lost 8 bases and J 2 bases, leaving 10 bases between the germline ends. In germline, CDR1 is SGHNT, CDR2 YYREEE (reference sequence). This CDR3 has 13 residues. The DNA of the CDR3 is TGTGCCAGTACAGGTGGGACTAATGAAAAACTGTTTTTT. This sequence encodes CASTGGTNEKLFF. Using reference TRBV5-4 and TRBJ1-4 for the parts outside the CDR3, the full variable domain is ETGVTQSPTHLIKTRGQQVTLRCSSQSGHNTVSWYQQALGQGPQFIFQYYREEENGRGNFPPRFSGLQFPNYSSELNVNALELDDSALYLCASTGGTNEKLFFGSGTQLSVL.

The V call is TRBV7-9, the J call TRBJ2-3, with D unresolved. The germline gives CDR1 SEHNR, CDR2 FQNEAQ (reference sequence). The V end lost 10 bases, the J end lost 4 bases, and 21 bases lay between the germline ends. This CDR3 is 15 amino acids long. The CDR3 protein is CATELLVGSPDTQYF. The CDR3 DNA sequence: TGTGCCACCGAACTATTGGTCGGCTCTCCAGATACGCAGTATTTT.

Remarks on this clone: Sequence at one end of the junction differs from germline and may be a read error. V and J are TRBV7-9 and TRBJ2-7; possibly TRBD2 for D (5 bases). This CDR3 has 12 amino acids. CDR1 is SEHNR, CDR2 FQNEAQ, per germline (reference sequence). This CDR3 reads CSSSLAGGEQYF. Here the CDR3 DNA reads TGTTCCAGCAGCTTAGCCGGAGGCGAGCAGTACTTC. The whole variable domain, remainder taken from reference TRBV7-9 and TRBJ2-7, is DTGVSQNPRHKITKRGQNVTFRCDPISEHNRLYWYRQTLGQGPEFLTYFQNEAQLEKSRLLSDRFSAERPKGSFSTLEIQRTEQGDSAMYLCSSSLAGGEQYFGPGTRLTVT.

V usage is TRBV29-1 and J usage is TRBJ2-1, with 8 bases identical to TRBD2. Germline trimming cut 5 bases from V and 14 bases from J; bases unmatched to any gene: 11. The CDR3 spans 12 residues. Germline V gene lookup returns CDR1 SQVTM and CDR2 ANQGSEA. The CDR3: CSVRASGYSEFF. CDR3 in DNA: TGCAGCGTTCGGGCTAGCGGGTATAGTGAGTTCTTC.

This clone was detected only once. The chain recombines TRBV7-2 with TRBJ1-1, with D maybe TRBD1 (6 bases). Germline V CDR1 and CDR2: SGHTA, FQGNSA. Trimming removed 5 bases at V and 3 bases at J, with 10 bases between. This CDR3 region has 13 residues. CDR3: CASSRQADTEAFF. The CDR3 nucleotides read TGTGCCAGCAGCAGACAGGCAGACACTGAAGCTTTCTTT.